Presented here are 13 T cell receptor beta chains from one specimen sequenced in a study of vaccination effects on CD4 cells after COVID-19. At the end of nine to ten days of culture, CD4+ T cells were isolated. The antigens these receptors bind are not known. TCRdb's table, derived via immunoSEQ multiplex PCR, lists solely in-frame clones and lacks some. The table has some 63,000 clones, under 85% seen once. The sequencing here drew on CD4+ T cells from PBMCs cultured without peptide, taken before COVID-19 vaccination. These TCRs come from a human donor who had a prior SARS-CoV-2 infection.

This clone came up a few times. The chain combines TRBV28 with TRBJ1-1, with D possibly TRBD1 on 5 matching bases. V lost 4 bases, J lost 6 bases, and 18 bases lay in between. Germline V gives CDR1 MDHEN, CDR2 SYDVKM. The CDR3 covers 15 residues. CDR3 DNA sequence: TGTGCCAGCAGTTGGGGTGCGGGGGGGTTCTCTGAAGCTTTCTTT. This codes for CASSWGAGGFSEAFF.

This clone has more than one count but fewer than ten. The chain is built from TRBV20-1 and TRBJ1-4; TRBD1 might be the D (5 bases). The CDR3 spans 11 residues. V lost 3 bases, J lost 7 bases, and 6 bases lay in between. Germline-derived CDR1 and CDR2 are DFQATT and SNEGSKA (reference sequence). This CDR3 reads CSARGGEKLFF. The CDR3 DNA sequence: TGCAGTGCTAGGGGGGGTGAAAAACTGTTTTTT.

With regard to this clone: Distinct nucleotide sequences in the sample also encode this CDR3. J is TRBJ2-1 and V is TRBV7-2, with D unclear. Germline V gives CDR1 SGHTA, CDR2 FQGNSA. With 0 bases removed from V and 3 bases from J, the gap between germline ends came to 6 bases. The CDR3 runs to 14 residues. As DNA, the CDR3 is TGTGCCAGCAGCTTAGCGTCAGACTACAATGAGCAGTTCTTC. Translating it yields CASSLASDYNEQFF.

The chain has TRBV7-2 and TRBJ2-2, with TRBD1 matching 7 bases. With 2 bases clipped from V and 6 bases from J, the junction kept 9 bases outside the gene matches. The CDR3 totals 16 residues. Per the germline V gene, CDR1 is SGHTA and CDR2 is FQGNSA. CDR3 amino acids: CASSLRGDRVAGELFF. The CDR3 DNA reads TGTGCCAGCAGCTTACGAGGAGACAGGGTCGCCGGGGAGCTGTTTTTT. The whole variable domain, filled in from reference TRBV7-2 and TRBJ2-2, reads GAGVSQSPSNKVTEKGKDVELRCDPISGHTALYWYRQSLGQGLEFLIYFQGNSAPDKSGLPSDRFSAERTGGSVSTLTIQRTQQEDSAVYLCASSLRGDRVAGELFFGEGSRLTVL.

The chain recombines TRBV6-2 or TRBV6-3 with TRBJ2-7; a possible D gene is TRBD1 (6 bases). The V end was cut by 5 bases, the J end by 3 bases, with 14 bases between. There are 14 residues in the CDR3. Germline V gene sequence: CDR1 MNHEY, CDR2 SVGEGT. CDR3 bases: TGTGCCAGCAGTACCTTCACAGGGATCTACGAGCAGTACTTC. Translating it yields CASSTFTGIYEQYF.

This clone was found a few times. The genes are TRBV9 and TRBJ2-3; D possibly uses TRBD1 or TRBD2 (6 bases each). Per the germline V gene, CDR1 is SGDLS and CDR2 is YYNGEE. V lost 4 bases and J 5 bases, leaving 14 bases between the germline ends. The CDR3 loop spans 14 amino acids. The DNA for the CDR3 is TGTGCCAGCAGCACAGGGACTCCAGGAGATACGCAGTATTTT. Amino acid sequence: CASSTGTPGDTQYF.

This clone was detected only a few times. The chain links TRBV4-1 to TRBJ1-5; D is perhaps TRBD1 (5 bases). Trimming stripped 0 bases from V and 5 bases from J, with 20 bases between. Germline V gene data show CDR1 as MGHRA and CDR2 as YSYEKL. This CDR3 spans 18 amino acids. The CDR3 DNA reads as TGCGCCAGCAGCCAAGATATCCAGGACTGGGGACCCTATCAGCCCCAGCATTTT. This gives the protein CASSQDIQDWGPYQPQHF.

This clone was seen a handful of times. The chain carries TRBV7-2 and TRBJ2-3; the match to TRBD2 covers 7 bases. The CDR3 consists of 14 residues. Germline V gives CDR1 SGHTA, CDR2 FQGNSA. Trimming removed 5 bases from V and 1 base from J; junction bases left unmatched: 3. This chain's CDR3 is CASSPSGRTDTQYF. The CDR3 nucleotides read TGTGCCAGCAGCCCTAGCGGACGCACAGATACGCAGTATTTT.

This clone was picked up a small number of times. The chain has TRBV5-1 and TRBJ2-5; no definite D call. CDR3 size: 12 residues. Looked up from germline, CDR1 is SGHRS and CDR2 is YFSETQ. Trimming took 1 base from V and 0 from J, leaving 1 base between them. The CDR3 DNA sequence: TGCGCCAGCAGCTTGAACCAAGAGACCCAGTACTTC. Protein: CASSLNQETQYF.

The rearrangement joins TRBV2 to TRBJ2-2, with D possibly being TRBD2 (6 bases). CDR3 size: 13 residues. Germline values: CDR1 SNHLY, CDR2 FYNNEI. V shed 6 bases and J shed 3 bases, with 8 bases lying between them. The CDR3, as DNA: TGTGCCAGCAGGGGGGACTACACCGGGGAGCTGTTTTTT. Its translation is CASRGDYTGELFF.

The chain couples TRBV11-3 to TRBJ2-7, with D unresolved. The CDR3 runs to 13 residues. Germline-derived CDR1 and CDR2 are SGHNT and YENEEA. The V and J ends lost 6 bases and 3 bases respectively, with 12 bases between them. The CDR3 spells CASSQDANYEQYF. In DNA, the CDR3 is TGTGCCAGCAGTCAGGACGCTAACTACGAGCAGTACTTC.

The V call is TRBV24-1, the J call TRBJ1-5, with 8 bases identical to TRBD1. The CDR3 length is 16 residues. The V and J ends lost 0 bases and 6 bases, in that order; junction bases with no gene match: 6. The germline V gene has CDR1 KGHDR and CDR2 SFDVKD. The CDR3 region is CATSDLGQGMGQPQHF. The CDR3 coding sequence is TGTGCCACCAGTGATTTGGGACAGGGAATGGGTCAGCCCCAGCATTTT.

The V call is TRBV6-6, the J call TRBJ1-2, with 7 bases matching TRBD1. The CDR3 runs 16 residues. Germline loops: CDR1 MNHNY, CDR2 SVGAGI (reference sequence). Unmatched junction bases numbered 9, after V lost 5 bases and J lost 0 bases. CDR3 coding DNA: TGTGCCAGCAGTCTACAGGGGCAACTAGCTAACTATGGCTACACCTTC. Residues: CASSLQGQLANYGYTF.